This T cell receptor beta chain was sequenced in a study of cytomegalovirus exposure and HLA in healthy donors. On this clone itself: The conserved phenylalanine or tryptophan normally closing the CDR3 is absent here, so this likely arose from a read error. It is unclear where the CDR3 begins or ends on the DNA, so no DNA is shown, and the CDR3 is as TCRdb lists it.

Including both end residues, the CDR3 is 18 amino acids long. The PCR used 60 Vbeta and 13 Jbeta primers. Profiled with immunoSEQ multiplex PCR; TCRdb holds only in-frame clones, not every one. There are 100,000 or so clones in the sample; around 68% occur only once, and approximately 4.3% lies in the top ten. V gene TRBV21-1 combines with J gene TRBJ2-3; the D call of TRBD2 is as the table states it, not checked on the DNA. TRBV21-1 is described as a pseudogene. Source material: PBMCs. The origin of this receptor is a human donor in good health. The CDR3 loop is CASSRLAGGGPRRRVMHV.